These 32 T cell receptor beta chains were sequenced from one sample in a study of T cells in Graves' hyperthyroidism and ophthalmopathy. TCR beta CDR3 sequences were amplified from RNA transcripts. First-round RT-PCR of the TCR CDR3 relied on the HTBI primer set. TCRdb re-analysed the multiplex PCR reads in MiXCR, keeping a single row per CDR3 protein. Seen here are 380,000 or so distinct CDR3 sequences, about 15% observed once, and the top ten hold around 23%. Sequencing was done on a sample of blood. The origin of the receptors is a woman aged 25 to 39 with Graves' hyperthyroidism.

This clonotype has ten or more counts. The chain has TRBV7-2 and TRBJ2-7; 9 bases line up with TRBD1. This CDR3 is built from 15 residues. V was pared by 2 bases and J by 2 bases, with 4 bases of the junction left unmatched. Germline-derived CDR1 and CDR2 are SGHTA and FQGNSA. The CDR3 region is CASSLPGQGPYEQYF. CDR3 sequence (DNA): TGTGCCAGCAGCTTACCGGGACAGGGTCCCTACGAGCAGTACTTC.

This clonotype was recorded a few times. V gene TRBV20-1 combines with J gene TRBJ2-5; 13 positions agree with TRBD2. Losses at the gene ends were 1 base for V and 13 bases for J; bases not matched to a gene: 12. There are 15 residues in the CDR3. CDR1 is DFQATT and CDR2 is SNEGSKA in the germline V gene (reference sequence). In DNA, the CDR3 is TGCAGTGCTAGAGGCCCGGGACTAGCGGGAATCGTCGGGTACTTC. Protein sequence: CSARGPGLAGIVGYF.

Many counts were recorded for this clonotype. This chain uses TRBV7-2 with TRBJ2-5; D unresolved. Trimming cost V 1 base and J 7 bases, with 7 bases left between them. CDR3 length: 12 amino acids. The germline V gene has CDR1 SGHTA and CDR2 FQGNSA. The CDR3 spells CASSLGPGTQYF. CDR3 in DNA: TGTGCCAGCAGCTTAGGCCCGGGGACCCAGTACTTC.

V and J are TRBV11-2 and TRBJ1-1; D gene uncertain. This CDR3 region has 15 residues. From germline, CDR1 is SGHAT and CDR2 FQNNGV. The ends were cut back, 1 base at V and 1 base at J, with 10 bases in the middle. Written as DNA, the CDR3 is TGTGCCAGCAGCTTAGGGGTCGGCTCGAACACTGAAGCTTTCTTT. It yields the protein CASSLGVGSNTEAFF.

At least ten counts were recorded for this clonotype. The chain uses TRBV10-3 and TRBJ2-7; 10 bases are a match to TRBD2. V was clipped by 2 bases and J by 0 bases; unmatched bases: 4. Germline CDR1 is ENHRY and CDR2 is SYGVKD. CDR3 length: 16 amino acids. The CDR3 loop is CAISEGLAESSYEQYF. CDR3 nucleotide sequence: TGTGCCATCAGTGAGGGACTAGCGGAATCCTCCTACGAGCAGTACTTC.

The sample holds many counts of this clonotype. The chain joins TRBV7-9 to TRBJ1-1; tentatively, D is TRBD1 (5 bases). V dropped 1 base and J dropped 0 bases, with 15 bases sitting between them. The germline gives CDR1 SEHNR, CDR2 FQNEAQ (reference sequence). The CDR3 sequence is 17 residues long. Written as DNA, the CDR3 is TGTGCCAGCAGCTTAGGCCTTTGGGGGGTCATGAACACTGAAGCTTTCTTT. Its translation is CASSLGLWGVMNTEAFF.

This clonotype was seen more than once but under ten times. V gene TRBV11-2 combines with J gene TRBJ2-1; D gene uncertain. V shed 3 bases and J shed 4 bases, with 7 bases lying between them. From germline, CDR1 is SGHAT and CDR2 FQNNGV. CDR3 length equals 13 residues. The CDR3 loop is CASSFKLYNEQFF. As DNA, the CDR3 is TGTGCCAGCAGCTTTAAGCTATACAATGAGCAGTTCTTC.

The rearrangement joins TRBV29-1 to TRBJ2-1, with TRBD2 as a possible D gene (6 bases). CDR1 SQVTM and CDR2 ANQGSEA come from the germline V gene. The CDR3 consists of 13 residues. The V end lost 4 bases, the J end lost 4 bases, and 11 bases lay between the germline ends. CDR3 amino acids: CSVAGGRYNEQFF. CDR3 nucleotides: TGCAGCGTTGCCGGGGGTCGTTACAATGAGCAGTTCTTC.

This clonotype was detected many times. This chain connects TRBV28 to TRBJ1-1; TRBD1 matches at 10 bases. Per the germline V gene, CDR1 is MDHEN and CDR2 is SYDVKM. The CDR3 covers 13 residues. The V segment lost 9 bases and the J segment 7 bases; nucleotides outside the gene matches: 8. CDR3 nucleotides: TGTGCCAGTTATGACAGGGGGCTTAGTGAAGCTTTCTTT. As protein: CASYDRGLSEAFF.

This clonotype was counted only a few times. This chain connects TRBV6-5 to TRBJ2-5, with a possible D match to TRBD1 (6 bases). Germline CDR1 reads MNHEY; CDR2 reads SVGAGI. V was cut by 4 bases and J by 5 bases, with 14 bases left in between. CDR3 length: 14 amino acids. The CDR3 is CASSSSGAGETQYF. The CDR3 bases are TGTGCCAGCAGTTCGTCAGGGGCTGGGGAGACCCAGTACTTC.

On this clonotype itself: At one of its ends the junction is not consistent with the germline gene, which may arise from a read error. This chain connects TRBV9 to TRBJ2-1; D is possibly TRBD2 (5 bases). The CDR3 totals 17 residues. Germline V gives CDR1 SGDLS, CDR2 YYNGEE. This chain's CDR3 is CAGSHSEVSGSYNEQFF. The CDR3 DNA sequence: TGTGCCGGCAGCCATAGCGAGGTGAGCGGATCCTACAATGAGCAGTTCTTC.

The sample holds many counts of this clonotype. This rearrangement joins TRBV28 to TRBJ2-6; D ambiguous. Between the trimmed V and J ends, which lost 7 bases and 2 bases, there was a span of 0 bases. The CDR3 loop spans 11 amino acids. CDR1 and CDR2 from the germline V gene are MDHEN and SYDVKM. CDR3 sequence: CASTGANVLTF. In nucleotides, the CDR3 is TGTGCCAGCACTGGGGCCAACGTCCTGACTTTC.

This clonotype was counted ten times or more. One end of the junction varies from germline; a read error may be responsible. The chain links TRBV6-1 to TRBJ1-6, with D hard to call. This CDR3 has 12 residues. Germline assignment: CDR1 MNHNS and CDR2 SASEGT. For the CDR3, the DNA is TGTGCCAGCAGGGAAGCAAATTCACCCCTCCACTTT. It yields the protein CASREANSPLHF.

This clonotype was counted at least ten times. The chain couples TRBV20-1 to TRBJ2-2; 7 bases map to TRBD1. Per the germline V gene, CDR1 is DFQATT and CDR2 is SNEGSKA (reference sequence). CDR3 length equals 14 residues. V shed 2 bases and J 3 bases; nucleotides not matched to a gene: 3. Written as DNA, the CDR3 is TGCAGTGCTAGAAAGGGGGCAGACACCGGGGAGCTGTTTTTT. Its protein is CSARKGADTGELFF.

With regard to this clonotype: A much larger clone sits a single nucleotide away, making a read error possible. The chain carries TRBV20-1 and TRBJ2-5, with D perhaps matching TRBD2 (6 bases). Germline V lookup: CDR1 DFQATT, CDR2 SNEGSKA (reference sequence). This CDR3 region has 15 residues. Written as DNA, the CDR3 is TGCAGTGCTAGTTTTGACGGCGGGAATCAAGAGACCGAGTACTTC. This encodes CSASFDGGNQETEYF.

This clonotype has at least ten counts. The CDR3 nucleotides are TGTGCCTGGAGTGTTTATCAGGCCGGGGAGCTGTTTTTT. The encoded protein is CAWSVYQAGELFF. V and J are TRBV30 and TRBJ2-2; the D is unclear. With 0 bases removed from V and 6 bases from J, the gap between germline ends came to 8 bases. CDR3 length equals 13 residues. Germline CDR1 is GTSNPN and CDR2 is SVGIG (reference sequence).

A word on this clonotype: Compared with germline, one end of the junction differs, possibly owing to a read error. V gene TRBV12-3 or TRBV12-4 combines with J gene TRBJ2-7; D perhaps matches TRBD2 (7 bases). This CDR3 has 13 residues. The CDR3 coding sequence is TGTGCCAGCAGCATGCGGGGGCTCTACGGGCAGTACTTC. Its protein is CASSMRGLYGQYF.

This chain links TRBV10-2 with TRBJ2-2; D not certain. Trimming cost V 6 bases and J 3 bases, with 11 bases left between them. In germline, CDR1 is WSHSY, CDR2 SAAADI. CDR3 size: 14 residues. CDR3 sequence (DNA): TGCGCCAGCAGAACGGACGTATACACCGGGGAGCTGTTTTTT. This codes for CASRTDVYTGELFF.

This rearrangement joins TRBV28 to TRBJ2-1, with 8 nucleotides matching TRBD2. Germline V gives CDR1 MDHEN, CDR2 SYDVKM. V shed 3 bases, J shed 7 bases, and the junction held 8 bases outside the gene matches. There are 15 residues in the CDR3. CDR3 sequence reads: CASSFRLAGLNEQFF. CDR3 in DNA: TGTGCCAGCAGTTTCCGGCTAGCGGGCCTTAATGAGCAGTTCTTC.

This clonotype was seen at least ten times. This chain links TRBV29-1 with TRBJ2-5; no definite D call. CDR3 length: 11 amino acids. Germline-derived CDR1 and CDR2 are SQVTM and ANQGSEA. The V and J ends lost 0 bases and 2 bases respectively, with 1 base between them. The CDR3 region is CSVEEQETQYF. As DNA, the CDR3 is TGCAGCGTTGAAGAGCAAGAGACCCAGTACTTC.

This clonotype showed up many times. V usage is TRBV6-1 and J usage is TRBJ1-5, with D possibly TRBD1 on 5 matching bases. The V gene's germline CDR1 is MNHNS and CDR2 SASEGT. The CDR3 length is 15 residues. Trimming removed 6 bases at V and 7 bases at J, with 19 bases between. CDR3: CASSQGTLSHQPQHF. The DNA for the CDR3 is TGTGCCAGCAGCCAAGGGACCCTTTCGCACCAGCCCCAGCATTTT.

This clonotype was observed a handful of times. The CDR3 DNA follows: TGTGCCACCAACCAGGGATTTCCGAGATATGGCTACACCTTC. Residues: CATNQGFPRYGYTF. V is TRBV19 and J is TRBJ1-2; a weak D match, TRBD1 (5 bases). CDR3 length equals 14 residues. The V end lost 10 bases, the J end lost 5 bases, and 20 bases lay between the germline ends. Germline lookup yields CDR1 LNHDA and CDR2 SQIVND (reference sequence).

This rearrangement joins TRBV5-1 to TRBJ2-7, with D unclear. CDR3 length equals 14 residues. Between the trimmed V and J ends, which lost 1 base and 0 bases, there was a span of 8 bases. Germline values: CDR1 SGHRS, CDR2 YFSETQ. The CDR3 DNA reads as TGCGCCAGCAGCTTGACGTGGAGCTCCTACGAGCAGTACTTC. Translated: CASSLTWSSYEQYF.

This clonotype was observed once. A much larger clone is a single base away; this may be a read error. The chain is built from TRBV6-1 and TRBJ2-3; TRBD1 aligns across 7 bases. The length of the CDR3 is 15 residues. Germline values: CDR1 MNHNS, CDR2 SASEGT. J lost 3 bases, V lost 8 bases, and 11 bases had no gene match. The CDR3 reads CASGRDRERTDTQYF. Here the CDR3 DNA reads TGTGCCAGCGGTCGCGACAGGGAAAGGACAGATACGCAGTATTTT.

The V and J genes are TRBV7-9 and TRBJ2-1, with TRBD1 identical over 9 bases. Germline V gene data show CDR1 as SEHNR and CDR2 as FQNEAQ (reference sequence). The length of the CDR3 is 14 residues. V trimming: 5 bases; J trimming: 5 bases; junction bases outside the gene matches: 4. The CDR3 DNA reads TGTGCCAGCAGCCCCCGGGACAGGGACAATGAGCAGTTCTTC. It codes for CASSPRDRDNEQFF.

This clonotype was counted between two and nine times. The CDR3 protein is CASSKGGTTTTDTQYF. CDR3 coding DNA: TGTGCCAGCAGCAAGGGGGGGACTACCACCACAGATACGCAGTATTTT. The genes are TRBV3-1 and TRBJ2-3, with D perhaps matching TRBD2 (7 bases). This CDR3 is built from 16 residues. Germline lookup yields CDR1 LGHDT and CDR2 YNNKEL (reference sequence). The V end was cut by 5 bases, the J end by 2 bases, with 17 bases between.

This clonotype has a handful of counts. The chain has TRBV19 and TRBJ1-5, with D possibly matching TRBD1 (5 bases). The V and J ends lost 5 bases and 2 bases respectively, with 13 bases between them. The CDR3 loop spans 15 amino acids. CDR1 is LNHDA, CDR2 SQIVND, per germline (reference sequence). This CDR3 reads CASSVDGTRNQPQHF. For the CDR3, the DNA is TGTGCCAGTAGTGTCGATGGGACCCGCAATCAGCCCCAGCATTTT.

DNA for the CDR3: TGCAGTGCTAGAGATCGTCAGGTTGACAATCAGCCCCAGCATTTT. Its protein is CSARDRQVDNQPQHF. The rearrangement joins TRBV20-1 to TRBJ1-5, with D hard to call. CDR3 size: 15 residues. Per the germline V gene, CDR1 is DFQATT and CDR2 is SNEGSKA (reference sequence). The V and J ends lost 0 bases and 3 bases respectively, with 12 bases between them.

The chain is built from TRBV7-2 and TRBJ2-5, with a weak D call TRBD2 (5 bases). V shed 6 bases and J shed 9 bases, with 20 bases lying between them. The CDR3 covers 14 residues. Germline values: CDR1 SGHTA, CDR2 FQGNSA. The CDR3 reads CASSNKRAAMAQYF. CDR3 nucleotide sequence: TGTGCCAGCAGTAATAAGCGAGCGGCCATGGCCCAGTACTTC.

The chain couples TRBV30 to TRBJ2-2; TRBD2 matches 7 bases. The germline gives CDR1 GTSNPN, CDR2 SVGIG (reference sequence). Trimming removed 4 bases from V and 5 bases from J; junction bases left unmatched: 7. The CDR3 extends over 14 amino acids. The CDR3 loop is CAWTWRGRTGELFF. The CDR3 nucleotides are TGTGCCTGGACATGGCGGGGGAGGACCGGGGAGCTGTTTTTT.

In this sample, this clonotype turned up many times. This chain links TRBV5-1 with TRBJ2-7; the D gene is possibly TRBD1 (6 bases). V was cut by 3 bases and J by 1 base, with 8 bases left in between. CDR1 SGHRS and CDR2 YFSETQ come from the germline V gene. The CDR3 extends over 13 amino acids. The CDR3 DNA reads as TGCGCCAGCAGCTACGGACAGTCCTACGAGCAGTACTTC. This encodes CASSYGQSYEQYF.

The V and J genes are TRBV28 and TRBJ2-2, with 12 bases identical to TRBD2. V lost 2 bases and J lost 3; bases outside the gene matches: 7. The CDR3 covers 18 residues. Germline values: CDR1 MDHEN, CDR2 SYDVKM. The CDR3 sequence: CASSLKGLAGHYTGELFF. CDR3 sequence (DNA): TGTGCCAGCAGTTTAAAAGGACTAGCGGGGCATTACACCGGGGAGCTGTTTTTT.